This T cell receptor beta chain was captured by sequencing in a study of regulatory T cells in long-lasting Graves disease. Study results and caveats: Sample size, which was small, may have reduced accuracy. There were preferences for TRBV28, TRBJ1-2 and TRBJ2-5 in persistent disease.

In germline, CDR1 is MNHEY, CDR2 SMNVEV (reference sequence). CDR3 length: 15 amino acids. The junction had 5 bases not matched to a gene; V was cut back by 3 bases and J by 7 bases. Regarding time point: newly diagnosed GD, antithyroid drugs for less than 3 months. Extracted RNA from PBMCs served as the source of the TCR library. This clonotype was detected ten times or more. As yet, its antigen is unknown. Building the TCR beta libraries relied on iRepertoire HTBI primers, and CDR3 regions underwent Arm-PCR. TCRdb itself ran the multiplex PCR reads through MiXCR, one entry per CDR3 protein. Among roughly 610,000 distinct CDR3 sequences, around 17% were seen once, and the ten largest hold roughly 18%. These data were likewise used in another study, on T cells in Graves' hyperthyroidism and ophthalmopathy. Turning to that study: HTBI primers were used for first-round RT-PCR of the TCR CDR3. In blood, most of the thyroid clonotypes expanded above 0.001 were also present.

The TCR originated in a woman aged 30 to 39 with Graves disease. Sequencing used peripheral blood mononuclear cells (PBMCs), obtained at new diagnosis, from a patient treated with antithyroid drugs. The chain links TRBV27 to TRBJ2-7, with TRBD2 matching over 14 bases. The CDR3 loop reads CASSLGLAGVGEQYF. DNA for the CDR3: TGTGCCAGCAGTTTGGGACTAGCGGGAGTGGGAGAGCAGTACTTC.